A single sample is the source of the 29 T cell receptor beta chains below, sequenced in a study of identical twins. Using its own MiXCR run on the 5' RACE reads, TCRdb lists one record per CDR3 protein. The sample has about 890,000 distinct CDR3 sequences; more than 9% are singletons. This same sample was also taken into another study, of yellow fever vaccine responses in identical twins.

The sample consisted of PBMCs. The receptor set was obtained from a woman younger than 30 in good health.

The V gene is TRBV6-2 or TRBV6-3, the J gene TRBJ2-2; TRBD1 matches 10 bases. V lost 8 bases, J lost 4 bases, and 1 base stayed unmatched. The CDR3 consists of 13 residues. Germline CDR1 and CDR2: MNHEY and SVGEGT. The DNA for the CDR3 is TGTGCCAGCCGGGACAGGGGCACCGGGGAGCTGTTTTTT. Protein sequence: CASRDRGTGELFF.

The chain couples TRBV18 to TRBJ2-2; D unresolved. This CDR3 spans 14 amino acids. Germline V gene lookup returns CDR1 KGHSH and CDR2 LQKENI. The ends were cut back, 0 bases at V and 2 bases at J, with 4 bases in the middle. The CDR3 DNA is TGTGCCAGCTCACCACCGCACAACACCGGGGAGCTGTTTTTT. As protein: CASSPPHNTGELFF.

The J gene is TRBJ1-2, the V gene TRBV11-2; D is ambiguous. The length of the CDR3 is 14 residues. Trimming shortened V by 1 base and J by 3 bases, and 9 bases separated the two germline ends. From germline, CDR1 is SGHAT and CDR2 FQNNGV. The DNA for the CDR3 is TGTGCCAGCAGCTTAGGGCCAGAGTACTATGGCTACACCTTC. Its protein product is CASSLGPEYYGYTF.

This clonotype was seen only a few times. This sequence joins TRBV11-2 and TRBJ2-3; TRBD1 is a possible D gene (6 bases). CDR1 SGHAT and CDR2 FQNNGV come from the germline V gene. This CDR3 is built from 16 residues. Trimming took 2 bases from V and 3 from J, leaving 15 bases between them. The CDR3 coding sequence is TGTGCCAGCAGCTTACTGGGCAGGGGTACGACAGATACGCAGTATTTT. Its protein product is CASSLLGRGTTDTQYF.

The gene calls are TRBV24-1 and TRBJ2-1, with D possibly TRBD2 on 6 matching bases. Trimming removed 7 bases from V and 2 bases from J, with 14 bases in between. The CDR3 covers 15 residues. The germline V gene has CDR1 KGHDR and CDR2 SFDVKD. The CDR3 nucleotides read TGTGCCACCAGCCAAGCGGGTGTGACCTACAATGAGCAGTTCTTC. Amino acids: CATSQAGVTYNEQFF.

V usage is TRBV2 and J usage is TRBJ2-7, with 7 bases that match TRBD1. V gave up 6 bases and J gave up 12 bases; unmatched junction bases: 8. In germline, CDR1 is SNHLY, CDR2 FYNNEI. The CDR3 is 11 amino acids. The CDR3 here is CASSLQGRPYF. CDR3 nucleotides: TGTGCCAGCAGCCTACAGGGGCGGCCGTACTTC. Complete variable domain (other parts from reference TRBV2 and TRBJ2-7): EPEVTQTPSHQVTQMGQEVILRCVPISNHLYFYWYRQILGQKVEFLVSFYNNEISEKSEIFDDQFSVERPDGSNFTLKIRSTKLEDSAMYFCASSLQGRPYFGPGTRLTVT.

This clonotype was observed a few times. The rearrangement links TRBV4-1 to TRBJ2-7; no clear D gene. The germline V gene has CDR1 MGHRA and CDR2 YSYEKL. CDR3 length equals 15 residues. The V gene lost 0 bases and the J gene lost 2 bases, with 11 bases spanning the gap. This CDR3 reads CASSQDEGRPYEQYF. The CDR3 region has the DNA TGCGCCAGCAGCCAAGATGAAGGACGGCCCTACGAGCAGTACTTC.

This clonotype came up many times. The CDR3 protein is CATSDTNEQFF. CDR3 nucleotides: TGTGCCACCAGTGACACCAATGAGCAGTTCTTC. The V call is TRBV24-1, the J call TRBJ2-1; no definite D call. V shed 4 bases and J shed 6 bases, with 3 bases lying between them. CDR1 KGHDR and CDR2 SFDVKD come from the germline V gene. CDR3 size: 11 residues.

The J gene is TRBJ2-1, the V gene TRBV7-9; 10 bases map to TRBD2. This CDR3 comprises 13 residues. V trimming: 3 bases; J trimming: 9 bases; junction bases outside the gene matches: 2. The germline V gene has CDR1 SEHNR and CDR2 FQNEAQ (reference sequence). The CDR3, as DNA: TGTGCCAGCAGCTTCGGGACTAGCGTTGAGCAGTTCTTC. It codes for CASSFGTSVEQFF.

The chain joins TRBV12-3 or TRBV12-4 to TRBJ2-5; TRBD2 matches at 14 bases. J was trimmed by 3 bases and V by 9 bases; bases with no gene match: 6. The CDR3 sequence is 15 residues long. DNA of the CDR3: TGTGCCAGTGATACGGGACTAGCGGGGGAAGAGACCCAGTACTTC. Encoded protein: CASDTGLAGEETQYF.

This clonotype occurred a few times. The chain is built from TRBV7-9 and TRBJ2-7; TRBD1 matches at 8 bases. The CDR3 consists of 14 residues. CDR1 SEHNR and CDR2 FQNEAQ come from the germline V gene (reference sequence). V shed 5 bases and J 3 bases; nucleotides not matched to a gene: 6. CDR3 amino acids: CASSTPDRVYEQYF. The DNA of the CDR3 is TGTGCCAGCAGCACCCCGGACAGGGTCTACGAGCAGTACTTC.

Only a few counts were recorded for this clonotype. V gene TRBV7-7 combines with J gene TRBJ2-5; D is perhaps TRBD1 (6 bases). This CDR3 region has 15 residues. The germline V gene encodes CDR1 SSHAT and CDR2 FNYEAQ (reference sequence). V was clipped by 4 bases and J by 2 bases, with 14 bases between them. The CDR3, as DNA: TGTGCCAGCAGCTCAACACAGGGCCCGCAAGAGACCCAGTACTTC. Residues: CASSSTQGPQETQYF.

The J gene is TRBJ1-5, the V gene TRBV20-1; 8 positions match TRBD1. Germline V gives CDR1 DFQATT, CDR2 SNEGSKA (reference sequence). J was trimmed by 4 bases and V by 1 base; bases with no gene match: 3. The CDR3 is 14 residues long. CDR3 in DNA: TGCAGTGCTAGAGCCGGGACAGGTAATCAGCCCCAGCATTTT. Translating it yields CSARAGTGNQPQHF.

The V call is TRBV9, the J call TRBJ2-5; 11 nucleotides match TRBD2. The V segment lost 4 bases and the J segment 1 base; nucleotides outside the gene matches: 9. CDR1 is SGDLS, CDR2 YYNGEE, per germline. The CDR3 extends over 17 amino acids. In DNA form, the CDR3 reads TGTGCCAGCAGCTTTAACGGACTAGCGGGCCCCCAAGAGACCCAGTACTTC. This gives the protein CASSFNGLAGPQETQYF.

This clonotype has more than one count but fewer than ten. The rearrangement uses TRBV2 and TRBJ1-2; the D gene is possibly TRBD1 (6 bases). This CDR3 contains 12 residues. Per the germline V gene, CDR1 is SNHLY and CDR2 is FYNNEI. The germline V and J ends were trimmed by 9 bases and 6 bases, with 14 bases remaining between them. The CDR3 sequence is CASIGQYHGYTF. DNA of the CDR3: TGTGCCAGTATCGGACAGTACCATGGCTACACCTTC.

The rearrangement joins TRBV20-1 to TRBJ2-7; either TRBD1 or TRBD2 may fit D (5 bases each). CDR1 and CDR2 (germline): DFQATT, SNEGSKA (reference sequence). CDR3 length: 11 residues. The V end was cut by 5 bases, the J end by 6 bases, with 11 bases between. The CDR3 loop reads CSARWDREQYF. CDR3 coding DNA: TGCAGTGCTCGTTGGGACCGCGAGCAGTACTTC.

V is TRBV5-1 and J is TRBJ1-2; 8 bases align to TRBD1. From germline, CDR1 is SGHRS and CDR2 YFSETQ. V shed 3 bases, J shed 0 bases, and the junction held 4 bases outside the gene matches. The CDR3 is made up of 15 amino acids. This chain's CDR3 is CASSSGQGPNYGYTF. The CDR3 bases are TGCGCCAGCAGCTCCGGACAGGGACCTAACTATGGCTACACCTTC.

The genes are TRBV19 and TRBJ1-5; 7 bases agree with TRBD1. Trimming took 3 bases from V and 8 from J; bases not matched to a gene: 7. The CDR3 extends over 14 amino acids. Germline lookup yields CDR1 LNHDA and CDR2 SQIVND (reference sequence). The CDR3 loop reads CASSMGQPKEPQHF. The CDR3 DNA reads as TGTGCCAGTAGTATGGGACAGCCTAAAGAGCCCCAGCATTTT. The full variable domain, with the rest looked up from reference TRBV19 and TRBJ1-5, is DGGITQSPKYLFRKEGQNVTLSCEQNLNHDAMYWYRQDPGQGLRLIYYSQIVNDFQKGDIAEGYSVSREKKESFPLTVTSAQKNPTAFYLCASSMGQPKEPQHFGDGTRLSIL.

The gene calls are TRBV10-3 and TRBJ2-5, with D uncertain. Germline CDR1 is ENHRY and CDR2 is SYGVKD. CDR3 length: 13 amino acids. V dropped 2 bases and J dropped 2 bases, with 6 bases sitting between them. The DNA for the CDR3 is TGTGCCATCAGTGAGAAGGGACAAGAGACCCAGTACTTC. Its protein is CAISEKGQETQYF.

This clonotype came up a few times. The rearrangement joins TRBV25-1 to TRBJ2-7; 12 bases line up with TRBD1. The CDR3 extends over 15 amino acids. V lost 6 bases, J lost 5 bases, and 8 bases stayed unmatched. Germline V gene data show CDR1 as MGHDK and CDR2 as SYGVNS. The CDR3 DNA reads TGTGCCAGCAGACTACCGGGACAGGGGGCCGACGAGCAGTACGTC. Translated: CASRLPGQGADEQYV.

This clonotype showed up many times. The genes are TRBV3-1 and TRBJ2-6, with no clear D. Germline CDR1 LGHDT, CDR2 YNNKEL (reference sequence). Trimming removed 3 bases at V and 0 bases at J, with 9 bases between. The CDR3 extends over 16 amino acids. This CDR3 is CASSHNPLSGANVLTF. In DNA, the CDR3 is TGTGCCAGCAGCCATAACCCCCTCTCTGGGGCCAACGTCCTGACTTTC.

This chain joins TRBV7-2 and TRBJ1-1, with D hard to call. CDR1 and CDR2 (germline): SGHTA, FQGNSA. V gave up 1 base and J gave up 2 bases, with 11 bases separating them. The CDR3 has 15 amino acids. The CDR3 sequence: CASSLGSGYNTEAFF. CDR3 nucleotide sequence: TGTGCCAGCAGCTTAGGATCGGGTTATAACACTGAAGCTTTCTTT.

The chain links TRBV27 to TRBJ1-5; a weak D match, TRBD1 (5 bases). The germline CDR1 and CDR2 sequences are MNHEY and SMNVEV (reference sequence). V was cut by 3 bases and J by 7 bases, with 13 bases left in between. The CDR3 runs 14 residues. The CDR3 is CASSLPRVTQPQHF. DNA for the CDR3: TGTGCCAGCAGTTTGCCCAGGGTGACGCAGCCCCAGCATTTT.

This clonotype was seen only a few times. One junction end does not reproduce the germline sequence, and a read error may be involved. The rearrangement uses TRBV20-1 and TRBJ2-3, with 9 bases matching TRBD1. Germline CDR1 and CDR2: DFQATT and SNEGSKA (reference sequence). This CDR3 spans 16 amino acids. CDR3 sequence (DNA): TGCTGTGCTAGAGCACGGGACAGGGCGAGCACAGATACGCAGTATTTT. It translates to CCARARDRASTDTQYF.

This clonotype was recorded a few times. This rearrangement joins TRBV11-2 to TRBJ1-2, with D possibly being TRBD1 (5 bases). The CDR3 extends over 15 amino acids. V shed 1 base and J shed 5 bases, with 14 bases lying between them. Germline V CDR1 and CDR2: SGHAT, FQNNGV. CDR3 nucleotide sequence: TGTGCCAGCAGCTTAGCGGCTGACAGTAGTTATGGCTACACCTTC. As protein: CASSLAADSSYGYTF.

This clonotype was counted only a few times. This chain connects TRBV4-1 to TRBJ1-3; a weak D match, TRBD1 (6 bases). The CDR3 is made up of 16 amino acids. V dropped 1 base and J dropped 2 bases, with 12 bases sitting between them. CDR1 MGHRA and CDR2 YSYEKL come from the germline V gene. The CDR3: CASSQVESGAGNTIYF. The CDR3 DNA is TGCGCCAGCAGCCAAGTTGAGTCAGGGGCTGGAAACACCATATATTTT.

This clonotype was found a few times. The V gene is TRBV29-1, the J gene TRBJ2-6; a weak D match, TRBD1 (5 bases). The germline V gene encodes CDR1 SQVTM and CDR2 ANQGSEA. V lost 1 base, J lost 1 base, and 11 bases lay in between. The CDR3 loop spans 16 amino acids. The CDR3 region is CSVEVRAESGANVLTF. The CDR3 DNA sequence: TGCAGCGTTGAAGTCAGGGCCGAATCTGGGGCCAACGTCCTGACTTTC.

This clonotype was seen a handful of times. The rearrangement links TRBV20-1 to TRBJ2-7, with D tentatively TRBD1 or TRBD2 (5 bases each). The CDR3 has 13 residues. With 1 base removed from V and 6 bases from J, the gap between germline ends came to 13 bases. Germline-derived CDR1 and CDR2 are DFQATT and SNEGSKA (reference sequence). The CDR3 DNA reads TGCAGTGCTAGAGCCTCAGGGAGAGGCGAGCAGTACTTC. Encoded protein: CSARASGRGEQYF.

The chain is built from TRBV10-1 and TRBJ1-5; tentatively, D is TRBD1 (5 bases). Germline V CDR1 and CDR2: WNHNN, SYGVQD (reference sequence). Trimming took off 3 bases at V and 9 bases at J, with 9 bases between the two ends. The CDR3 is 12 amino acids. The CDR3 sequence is CASSDGAGPQHF. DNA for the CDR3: TGCGCCAGCAGTGATGGGGCCGGGCCCCAGCATTTT.